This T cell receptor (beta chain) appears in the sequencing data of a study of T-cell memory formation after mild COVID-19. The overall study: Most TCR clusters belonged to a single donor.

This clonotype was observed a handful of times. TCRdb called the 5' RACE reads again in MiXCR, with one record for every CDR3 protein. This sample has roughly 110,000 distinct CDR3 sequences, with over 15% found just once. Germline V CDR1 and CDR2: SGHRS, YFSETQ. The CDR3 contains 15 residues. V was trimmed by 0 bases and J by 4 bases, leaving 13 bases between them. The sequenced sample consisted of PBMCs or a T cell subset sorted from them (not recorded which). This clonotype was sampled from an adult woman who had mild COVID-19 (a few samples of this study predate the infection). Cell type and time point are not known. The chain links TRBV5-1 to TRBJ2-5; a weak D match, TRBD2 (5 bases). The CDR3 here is CASSLDPGDGETQYF. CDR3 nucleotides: TGCGCCAGCAGCTTGGATCCCGGGGATGGAGAGACCCAGTACTTC.